Listed here are 28 T cell receptor beta chains from one sample, sequenced in a study of T cell responses to AZD1222 COVID-19 vaccine. TCRdb's copy holds only in-frame clones and misses some; the assay was immunoSEQ multiplex PCR. The data show around 130,000 clones, roughly nine tenths seen once. The input for sequencing was peripheral blood, taken 28 days after the second AZD1222 dose. The receptors here all came from an adult who received the AZD1222 COVID-19 vaccine.

This chain uses TRBV7-9 with TRBJ1-1; perhaps TRBD1 as D (5 bases). V lost 6 bases to trimming and J lost 9 bases, with 17 bases between them. The CDR3 sequence is 13 residues long. Germline V gene lookup returns CDR1 SEHNR and CDR2 FQNEAQ (reference sequence). In DNA, the CDR3 is TGTGCCAGCAGTAGCAGCGCCGACAGCCAAGCTTTCTTT. This codes for CASSSSADSQAFF.

The chain couples TRBV6-5 to TRBJ1-2, with D unclear. CDR1 MNHEY and CDR2 SVGAGI come from the germline V gene. Trimming took 4 bases from V and 7 from J, leaving 10 bases between them. The CDR3 has 12 residues. CDR3 bases: TGTGCCAGCAGTTCCGTTGATGGTGGCTACACCTTC. Encoded protein: CASSSVDGGYTF.

The V gene is TRBV30, the J gene TRBJ2-7; D is ambiguous. With 4 bases removed from V and 4 bases from J, the gap between germline ends came to 8 bases. Germline V CDR1 and CDR2: GTSNPN, SVGIG (reference sequence). This CDR3 contains 11 residues. CDR3 protein: CAWTREYEQYF. CDR3 DNA sequence: TGTGCCTGGACCAGAGAGTACGAGCAGTACTTC.

V usage is TRBV11-2 and J usage is TRBJ1-1; D uncertain. The germline CDR1 and CDR2 sequences are SGHAT and FQNNGV. V was shortened by 0 bases and J by 1 base, with 9 bases between the two germline ends. This CDR3 region has 15 residues. For the CDR3, the DNA is TGTGCCAGCAGCTTAGATCCCGGCGGGAACACTGAAGCTTTCTTT. Protein: CASSLDPGGNTEAFF.

The chain links TRBV7-8 to TRBJ1-6; tentatively, D is TRBD1 (6 bases). V was pared by 4 bases and J by 10 bases, with 20 bases between. Germline V lookup: CDR1 SGHVS, CDR2 FQNEAQ. There are 16 residues in the CDR3. CDR3 nucleotides: TGTGCCAGCAGCTGGATCTTCGGGGTAGGGGGGTCACCCCTCCACTTT. Amino acid sequence: CASSWIFGVGGSPLHF.

This clone occurred many times. The J gene is TRBJ2-1, the V gene TRBV9, with TRBD1 as a possible D gene (5 bases). This CDR3 is 12 amino acids long. With 0 bases removed from V and 12 bases from J, the gap between germline ends came to 10 bases. In germline, CDR1 is SGDLS, CDR2 YYNGEE. The CDR3 sequence: CASSVEGIGQFF. The CDR3 DNA reads as TGTGCCAGCAGCGTAGAGGGGATAGGGCAGTTCTTC.

The rearrangement joins TRBV18 to TRBJ2-5, with 7 bases that match TRBD2. CDR3 length: 15 residues. The junction had 5 bases not matched to a gene; V was cut back by 3 bases and J by 1 base. The germline V gene has CDR1 KGHSH and CDR2 LQKENI. Here the CDR3 DNA reads TGTGCCAGCTCACCCAAAGCGGGGACCCAAGAGACCCAGTACTTC. Its translation: CASSPKAGTQETQYF.

This sequence joins TRBV5-4 and TRBJ2-5; D gene ambiguous. The CDR3 consists of 15 residues. The germline V and J ends were trimmed by 4 bases and 7 bases, with 20 bases remaining between them. Germline lookup yields CDR1 SGHNT and CDR2 YYREEE (reference sequence). The CDR3 sequence: CASSGDPGLVATQYF. CDR3 coding DNA: TGTGCCAGCAGCGGGGATCCGGGCCTCGTGGCGACCCAGTACTTC.

The rearrangement links TRBV11-2 to TRBJ1-2; 7 bases line up with TRBD1. V trimming: 4 bases; J trimming: 2 bases; junction bases outside the gene matches: 4. Germline V gives CDR1 SGHAT, CDR2 FQNNGV. The CDR3 consists of 14 residues. The CDR3 DNA reads TGTGCCAGCAGCTCGACAGGGCGGAACTATGGCTACACCTTC. This encodes CASSSTGRNYGYTF.

The rearrangement links TRBV14 to TRBJ2-5, with 9 bases aligning to TRBD1. CDR3 size: 15 residues. J lost 3 bases, V lost 6 bases, and 8 bases had no gene match. Per germline, CDR1 SGHDN and CDR2 FVKESK. CDR3 sequence reads: CASRPTGGPEETQYF. The DNA for the CDR3 is TGTGCCAGCAGACCTACAGGGGGCCCTGAAGAGACCCAGTACTTC.

This clone was detected ten times or more. This chain joins TRBV7-8 and TRBJ2-7; D call uncertain. V lost 5 bases, J lost 6 bases, and 14 bases lay in between. The germline V gene has CDR1 SGHVS and CDR2 FQNEAQ. There are 13 residues in the CDR3. For the CDR3, the DNA is TGTGCCAGCAGCCACGGCACCTATCCCGAGCAGTACTTC. Translation: CASSHGTYPEQYF.

This clone appeared once. This chain links TRBV6-7 with TRBJ2-1; 12 bases map to TRBD2. TRBV6-7 qualifies as an ORF whose function is uncertain. The trim removed 2 bases at V and 7 bases at J, leaving 9 bases unmatched. This CDR3 is built from 17 residues. This CDR3 reads CASSYPASGRAWNEQFF. In DNA, the CDR3 is TGTGCCAGCAGTTACCCGGCTAGCGGGAGGGCCTGGAATGAGCAGTTCTTC.

Concerning this clone itself: Mismatch with germline at one junction end may stem from a read error. The rearrangement links TRBV23-1 to TRBJ1-1; no clear D. TRBV23-1 is classed as an ORF, of uncertain function. This CDR3 is 12 amino acids long. This chain's CDR3 is CASRHRNTEAFF. CDR3 nucleotides: TGCGCCAGCCGTCATAGGAACACTGAAGCTTTCTTT.

This chain connects TRBV18 to TRBJ1-5, with TRBD1 matching 7 bases. Germline V gives CDR1 KGHSH, CDR2 LQKENI. V gave up 1 base and J gave up 4 bases; unmatched junction bases: 4. The CDR3 length is 15 residues. The CDR3 DNA reads TGTGCCAGCTCACCACGGGACAGCAGTAATCAGCCCCAGCATTTT. This codes for CASSPRDSSNQPQHF.

This rearrangement joins TRBV18 to TRBJ1-1; D is undetermined. Trimming left V 2 bases short and J 3 bases short, with 10 bases between. Germline CDR1 is KGHSH and CDR2 is LQKENI. This CDR3 comprises 14 residues. The CDR3 loop is CASSPMGRDTEAFF. DNA of the CDR3: TGTGCCAGCTCACCAATGGGCAGAGACACTGAAGCTTTCTTT.

The chain is built from TRBV5-1 and TRBJ2-2; D uncertain. Germline assignment: CDR1 SGHRS and CDR2 YFSETQ. V lost 0 bases and J lost 6, with 12 bases in between. The length of the CDR3 is 15 residues. This CDR3 reads CASSLVVRAAGELFF. The CDR3, as DNA: TGCGCCAGCAGCTTGGTCGTCCGAGCCGCCGGGGAGCTGTTTTTT.

The chain couples TRBV5-1 to TRBJ1-2; 7 nucleotides match TRBD1. Germline V gene data show CDR1 as SGHRS and CDR2 as YFSETQ. This CDR3 is built from 14 residues. V gave up 2 bases and J gave up 3 bases; unmatched junction bases: 4. The CDR3 DNA follows: TGCGCCAGCAGCTTTGACAGGGTGGACTATGGCTACACCTTC. Protein product: CASSFDRVDYGYTF.

The gene calls are TRBV3-1 (or the pseudogene TRBV3-2) and TRBJ1-2, with D unclear. CDR1 and CDR2 (germline): LGHDT, YNNKEL (reference sequence). Between the trimmed V and J ends, which lost 2 bases and 4 bases, there was a span of 8 bases. The length of the CDR3 is 13 residues. In DNA, the CDR3 is TGTGCCAGCAGCCAAACCCCTAGCTATGGCTACACCTTC. This codes for CASSQTPSYGYTF.

This clone was seen once. The chain's CDR3 is CASSPSVGEAYGYTF. CDR3 sequence (DNA): TGTGCCAGCTCACCAAGTGTAGGGGAGGCCTATGGCTACACCTTC. This chain links TRBV18 with TRBJ1-2; tentatively, D is TRBD1 (5 bases). V was pared by 2 bases and J by 4 bases, with 14 bases between. Germline CDR1 reads KGHSH; CDR2 reads LQKENI. The CDR3 spans 15 residues.

The V and J genes are TRBV5-4 and TRBJ1-2, with 9 bases that match TRBD1. V gave up 4 bases and J gave up 1 base; unmatched junction bases: 2. The CDR3 runs to 14 residues. Germline CDR1 reads SGHNT; CDR2 reads YYREEE (reference sequence). CDR3 protein: CASSTGGFNYGYTF. CDR3 nucleotide sequence: TGTGCCAGCAGCACAGGGGGCTTTAACTATGGCTACACCTTC.

The chain has TRBV4-3 and TRBJ1-1; no firm D call. CDR1 and CDR2 (germline): LGHNA, YSLEER. The CDR3 is 14 amino acids. The ends were cut back, 4 bases at V and 5 bases at J, with 14 bases in the middle. The DNA for the CDR3 is TGCGCCAGCAGCCCCGAGCAAAGTAGGACTGAAGCTTTCTTT. Amino acid sequence: CASSPEQSRTEAFF.

The CDR3 nucleotides are TGTGCCAGCAGCCATGGGACGGTCTATGGCTACACCTTC. It yields the protein CASSHGTVYGYTF. V gene TRBV6-2 or TRBV6-3 combines with J gene TRBJ1-2; a possible D gene is TRBD1 (5 bases). CDR3 length equals 13 residues. CDR1 and CDR2 from the germline V gene are MNHEY and SVGEGT. V was pared by 6 bases and J by 4 bases, with 12 bases between.

The V gene is TRBV24-1, the J gene TRBJ2-1, with 9 bases matching TRBD2. Unmatched junction bases numbered 3, after V lost 2 bases and J lost 2 bases. The CDR3 is made up of 16 amino acids. The germline CDR1 and CDR2 sequences are KGHDR and SFDVKD. CDR3 residues: CATSDSVAGAYNEQFF. The CDR3 DNA is TGTGCCACCAGTGATTCTGTAGCGGGGGCCTACAATGAGCAGTTCTTC.

The chain has TRBV5-5 and TRBJ2-3; 7 nucleotides align to TRBD1. Germline loops: CDR1 SGHKS, CDR2 YYEKEE (reference sequence). The CDR3 is 14 residues long. The V segment lost 3 bases and the J segment 5 bases; nucleotides outside the gene matches: 6. CDR3 amino acids: CASSWGQSGDTQYF. CDR3 nucleotide sequence: TGTGCCAGCAGCTGGGGACAGAGCGGAGATACGCAGTATTTT.

V and J are TRBV13 and TRBJ2-3; 8 nucleotides align to TRBD1. This CDR3 region has 16 residues. Germline trimming cut 5 bases from V and 5 bases from J; bases unmatched to any gene: 12. Germline-derived CDR1 and CDR2 are PRHDT and FYEKMQ (reference sequence). CDR3: CASSPPPAGGLDTQYF. CDR3 sequence (DNA): TGTGCCAGCAGCCCCCCTCCAGCAGGGGGCTTAGATACGCAGTATTTT.

The rearrangement uses TRBV9 and TRBJ1-1, with 10 bases fitting TRBD1. Germline V gene data show CDR1 as SGDLS and CDR2 as YYNGEE. CDR3 size: 15 residues. The trim removed 0 bases at V and 3 bases at J, leaving 2 bases unmatched. The CDR3 loop is CASSVGGTGDTEAFF. As DNA, the CDR3 is TGTGCCAGCAGCGTAGGGGGGACAGGGGACACTGAAGCTTTCTTT. The entire variable domain, with the rest obtained from reference TRBV9 and TRBJ1-1, is as follows: DSGVTQTPKHLITATGQRVTLRCSPRSGDLSVYWYQQSLDQGLQFLIQYYNGEERAKGNILERFSAQQFPDLHSELNLSSLELGDSALYFCASSVGGTGDTEAFFGQGTRLTVV.

V and J are TRBV4-2 and TRBJ2-1; TRBD1 is a possible D gene (5 bases). CDR1 and CDR2 (germline): LGHNA, YNFKEQ. The length of the CDR3 is 16 residues. V was shortened by 1 base and J by 6 bases, with 16 bases between the two germline ends. This CDR3 is CASSQAAGWVFNEQFF. The DNA of the CDR3 is TGTGCCAGCAGCCAAGCGGCAGGGTGGGTATTCAATGAGCAGTTCTTC.

The chain combines TRBV5-1 with TRBJ1-5; maybe TRBD1 (5 bases). The CDR3 is made up of 15 amino acids. V dropped 2 bases and J dropped 0 bases, with 9 bases sitting between them. The germline V gene encodes CDR1 SGHRS and CDR2 YFSETQ. CDR3: CASSLNGGSNQPQHF. The CDR3, as DNA: TGCGCCAGCAGCTTAAACGGGGGTAGCAATCAGCCCCAGCATTTT.